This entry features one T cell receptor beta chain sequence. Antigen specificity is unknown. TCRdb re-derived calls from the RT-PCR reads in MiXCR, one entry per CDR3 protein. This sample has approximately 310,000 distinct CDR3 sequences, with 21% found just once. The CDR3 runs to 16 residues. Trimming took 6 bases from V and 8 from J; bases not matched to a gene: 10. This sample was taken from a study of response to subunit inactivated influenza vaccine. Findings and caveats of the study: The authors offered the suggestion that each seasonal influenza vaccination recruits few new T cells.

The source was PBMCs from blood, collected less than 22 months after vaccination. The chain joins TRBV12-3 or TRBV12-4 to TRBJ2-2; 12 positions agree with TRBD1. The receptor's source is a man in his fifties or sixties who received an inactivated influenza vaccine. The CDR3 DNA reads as TGTGCCAGCAGCCTGACGGGGACAGGGGGCTCGGGGGAGCTGTTTTTT. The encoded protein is CASSLTGTGGSGELFF.